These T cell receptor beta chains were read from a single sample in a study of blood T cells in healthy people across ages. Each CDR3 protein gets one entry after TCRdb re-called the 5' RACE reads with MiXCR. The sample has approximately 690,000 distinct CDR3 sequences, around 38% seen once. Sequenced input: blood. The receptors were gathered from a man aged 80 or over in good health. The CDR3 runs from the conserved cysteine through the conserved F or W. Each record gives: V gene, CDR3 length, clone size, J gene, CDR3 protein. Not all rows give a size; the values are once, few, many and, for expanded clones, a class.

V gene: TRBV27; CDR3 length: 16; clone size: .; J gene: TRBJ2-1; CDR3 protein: CASISTEAPSYNEQFF
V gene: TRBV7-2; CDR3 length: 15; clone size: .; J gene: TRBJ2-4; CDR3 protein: CASRGTSGGENIQYF
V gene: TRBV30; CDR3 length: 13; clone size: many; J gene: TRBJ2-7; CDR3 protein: CAWSPGQGAEQYF
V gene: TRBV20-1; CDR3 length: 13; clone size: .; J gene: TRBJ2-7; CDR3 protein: CRAISLASDEQYF
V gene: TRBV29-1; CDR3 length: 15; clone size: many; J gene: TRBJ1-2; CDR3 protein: CSVEDRGGRNYGYTF
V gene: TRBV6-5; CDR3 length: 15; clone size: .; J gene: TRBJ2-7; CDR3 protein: CASSRGQGVGHEQYF
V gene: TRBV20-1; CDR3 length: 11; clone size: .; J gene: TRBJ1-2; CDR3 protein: CSARLRTGYTF
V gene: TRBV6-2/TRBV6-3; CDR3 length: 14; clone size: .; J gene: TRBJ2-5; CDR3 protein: CASSYMGVPETQYF
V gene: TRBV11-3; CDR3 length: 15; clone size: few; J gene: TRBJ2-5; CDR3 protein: CASSSGTSDEETQYF
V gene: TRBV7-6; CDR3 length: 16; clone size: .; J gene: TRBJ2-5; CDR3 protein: CASSLRTGGAEETQYF
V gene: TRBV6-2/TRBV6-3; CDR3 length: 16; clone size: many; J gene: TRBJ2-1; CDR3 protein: CASSPWGFGSYNEQFF
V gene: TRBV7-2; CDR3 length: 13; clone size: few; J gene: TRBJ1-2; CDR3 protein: CASNTNRGYGYTF